This T cell receptor beta chain was recorded in a study of T cell changes during pregnancy in multiple sclerosis. Looked up from germline, CDR1 is WNHNN and CDR2 is SYGVQD (reference sequence). The CDR3 loop spans 16 amino acids. The J segment lost 2 bases and the V segment lost 2 bases, leaving 7 bases of the junction unmatched. Data came from immunoSEQ multiplex PCR; TCRdb stores just in-frame clones and leaves some out. The sample lists approximately 34,000 clones; 85% to 95% were seen once. The V gene is TRBV10-1, the J gene TRBJ2-7; 9 bases are a match to TRBD2. This receptor was obtained from a female donor with multiple sclerosis, enrolled in a pregnancy study. The sequencing here drew on CD4+ T cells from peripheral blood mononuclear cells, taken in the second trimester of pregnancy. The CDR3 loop is CASSERASGKPYEQYF. The CDR3, as DNA: TGCGCCAGCAGTGAGAGGGCTAGCGGGAAACCCTACGAGCAGTACTTC.